Presented here are 10 T cell receptor beta chains from one specimen sequenced in a study of T cell responses to AZD1222 COVID-19 vaccine. Assay used: immunoSEQ multiplex PCR; TCRdb lists only in-frame clones, some missing. The profile shows 100,000 to 120,000 clones, less than 95% of them singletons. This specimen was peripheral blood, taken on day 0 of AZD1222 vaccination. Every receptor here comes from an adult in good health.

The chain couples TRBV29-1 to TRBJ1-1, with D hard to call. Trimming left V 3 bases short and J 1 base short, with 9 bases between. Germline V gene data show CDR1 as SQVTM and CDR2 as ANQGSEA. The CDR3 runs 13 residues. The CDR3 loop is CSVERRGNTEAFF. The DNA for the CDR3 is TGCAGCGTTGAGAGGAGAGGGAACACTGAAGCTTTCTTT.

The rearrangement links TRBV4-1 to TRBJ1-1; D not certain. The CDR3 has 15 amino acids. The germline V gene has CDR1 MGHRA and CDR2 YSYEKL. The V end was cut by 7 bases, the J end by 0 bases, with 15 bases between. The CDR3 loop is CASNLYGQMNTEAFF. The DNA of the CDR3 is TGCGCCAGCAACCTTTATGGGCAGATGAACACTGAAGCTTTCTTT.

The J gene is TRBJ1-2, the V gene TRBV2, with TRBD1 as a possible D gene (6 bases). The CDR3 is 15 residues long. Trimming stripped 4 bases from V and 1 base from J, with 13 bases between. The germline V gene encodes CDR1 SNHLY and CDR2 FYNNEI. The CDR3 coding sequence is TGTGCCAGCAGTGGAGAGGGGGAGTTTAACTATGGCTACACCTTC. It is translated as CASSGEGEFNYGYTF.

The chain links TRBV2 to TRBJ1-4, with 8 positions matching TRBD1. Germline V gene sequence: CDR1 SNHLY, CDR2 FYNNEI. This CDR3 is 13 amino acids long. V lost 6 bases to trimming and J lost 6 bases; unmatched junction nucleotides: 3. CDR3 region: CASRGTGHEKLFF. The CDR3 nucleotides read TGTGCCAGCAGGGGGACAGGACATGAAAAACTGTTTTTT. Combining the CDR3 with reference TRBV2 and TRBJ1-4 gives the whole variable domain EPEVTQTPSHQVTQMGQEVILRCVPISNHLYFYWYRQILGQKVEFLVSFYNNEISEKSEIFDDQFSVERPDGSNFTLKIRSTKLEDSAMYFCASRGTGHEKLFFGSGTQLSVL.

This clone was recorded once. The CDR3 here is CASTKGGQVPYGYTF. The CDR3 nucleotides read TGTGCCAGCACCAAAGGGGGACAGGTGCCCTATGGCTACACCTTC. J is TRBJ1-2 and V is TRBV3-1 (or the pseudogene TRBV3-2); TRBD1 matches 8 bases. CDR3 length equals 15 residues. V trimming: 7 bases; J trimming: 4 bases; junction bases outside the gene matches: 11. CDR1 is LGHDT, CDR2 YNNKEL, per germline (reference sequence).

The chain joins TRBV2 to TRBJ1-1; unclear D gene. V was shortened by 6 bases and J by 4 bases, with 9 bases between the two germline ends. CDR1 is SNHLY, CDR2 FYNNEI, per germline. The CDR3 has 12 amino acids. The CDR3 sequence is CASSGEVTEAFF. For the CDR3, the DNA is TGTGCCAGCAGCGGCGAGGTCACTGAAGCTTTCTTT.

The rearrangement joins TRBV5-1 to TRBJ1-4, with D unresolved. This CDR3 is built from 13 residues. The V end lost 0 bases, the J end lost 4 bases, and 4 bases lay between the germline ends. Germline values: CDR1 SGHRS, CDR2 YFSETQ. The CDR3 region is CASSLAGNEKLFF. The CDR3 coding sequence is TGCGCCAGCAGCTTGGCCGGTAATGAAAAACTGTTTTTT.

The chain joins TRBV6-2 or TRBV6-3 to TRBJ1-2, with a weak D call TRBD1 (5 bases). Germline V gene lookup returns CDR1 MNHEY and CDR2 SVGEGT. CDR3 length equals 16 residues. Trimming removed 0 bases from V and 2 bases from J, with 13 bases in between. The CDR3 DNA reads TGTGCCAGCAGTTACTCGATCGGGGGAGACAACTATGGCTACACCTTC. Translating gives CASSYSIGGDNYGYTF.

The chain uses TRBV10-3 and TRBJ1-1; D possibly corresponds to TRBD1 (5 bases). This CDR3 is 13 amino acids long. Trimming shortened V by 4 bases and J by 1 base, and 7 bases separated the two germline ends. CDR1 is ENHRY, CDR2 SYGVKD, per germline. CDR3 sequence (DNA): TGTGCCATCAGTGCCAGGGAGAACACTGAAGCTTTCTTT. It codes for CAISARENTEAFF.

This chain uses TRBV24-1 with TRBJ1-4, with TRBD1 as a possible D gene (5 bases). Germline V lookup: CDR1 KGHDR, CDR2 SFDVKD. V shed 9 bases and J shed 0 bases, with 16 bases lying between them. The CDR3 is 16 amino acids. CDR3 in DNA: TGTGCCACCTCCGGGGCTTCACTTGCAACTAATGAAAAACTGTTTTTT. Translating it yields CATSGASLATNEKLFF.